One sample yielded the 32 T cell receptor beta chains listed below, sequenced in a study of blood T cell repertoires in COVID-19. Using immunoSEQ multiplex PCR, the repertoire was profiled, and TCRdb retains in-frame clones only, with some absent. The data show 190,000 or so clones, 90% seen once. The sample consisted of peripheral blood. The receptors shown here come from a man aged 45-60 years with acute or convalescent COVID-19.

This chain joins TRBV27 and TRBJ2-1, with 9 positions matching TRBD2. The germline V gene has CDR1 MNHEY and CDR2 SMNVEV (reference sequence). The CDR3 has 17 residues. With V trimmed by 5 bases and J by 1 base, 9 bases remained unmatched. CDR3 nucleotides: TGTGCCAGCAGTCCACGATTAGCGGGAGAGTCCTACAATGAGCAGTTCTTC. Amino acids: CASSPRLAGESYNEQFF.

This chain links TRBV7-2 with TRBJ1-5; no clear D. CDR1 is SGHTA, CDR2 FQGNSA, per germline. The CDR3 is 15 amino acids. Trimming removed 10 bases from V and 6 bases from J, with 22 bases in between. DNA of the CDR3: TGTGCCACCTCATCTTCTCCGGGATCTAGTCAGCCCCAGCATTTT. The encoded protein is CATSSSPGSSQPQHF.

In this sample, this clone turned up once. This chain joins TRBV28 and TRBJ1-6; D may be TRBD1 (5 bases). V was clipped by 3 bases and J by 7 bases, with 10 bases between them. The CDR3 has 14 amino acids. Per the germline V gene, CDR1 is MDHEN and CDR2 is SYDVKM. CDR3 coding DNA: TGTGCCAGCAGTTTCGGGGGGGACAATTCACCCCTCCACTTT. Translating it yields CASSFGGDNSPLHF.

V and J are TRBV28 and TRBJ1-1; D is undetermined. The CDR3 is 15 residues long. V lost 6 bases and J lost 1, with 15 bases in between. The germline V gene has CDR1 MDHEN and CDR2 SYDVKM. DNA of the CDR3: TGTGCCAGCAGACCCCTCGGAGGGTCGAACACTGAAGCTTTCTTT. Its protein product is CASRPLGGSNTEAFF.

The CDR3 nucleotides read TGTGCCAGCAGTGACGCGTCCCGGGATGGGAATCAGCCCCAGCATTTT. It is translated as CASSDASRDGNQPQHF. The V call is TRBV2, the J call TRBJ1-5; D gene unclear. The CDR3 is 16 amino acids. The V end lost 3 bases, the J end lost 4 bases, and 16 bases lay between the germline ends. CDR1 SNHLY and CDR2 FYNNEI come from the germline V gene.

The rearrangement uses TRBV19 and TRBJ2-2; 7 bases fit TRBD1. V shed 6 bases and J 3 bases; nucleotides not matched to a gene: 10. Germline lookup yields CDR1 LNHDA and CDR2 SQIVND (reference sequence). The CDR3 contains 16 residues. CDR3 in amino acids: CASSVLGRGYTGELFF. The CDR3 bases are TGTGCCAGTAGCGTTTTGGGCAGGGGGTACACCGGGGAGCTGTTTTTT.

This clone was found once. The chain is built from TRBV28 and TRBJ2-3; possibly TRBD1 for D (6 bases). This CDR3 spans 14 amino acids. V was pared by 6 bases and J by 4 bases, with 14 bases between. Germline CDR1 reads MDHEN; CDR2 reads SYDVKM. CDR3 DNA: TGTGCCAGCAGAGTAGGGGGATTCGCAGATACGCAGTATTTT. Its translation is CASRVGGFADTQYF.

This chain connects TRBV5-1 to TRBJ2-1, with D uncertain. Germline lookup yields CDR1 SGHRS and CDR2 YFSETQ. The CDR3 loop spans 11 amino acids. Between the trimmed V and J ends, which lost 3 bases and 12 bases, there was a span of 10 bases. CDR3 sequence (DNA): TGCGCCAGCAGCTATCCGCCGGTGCAGTTCTTC. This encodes CASSYPPVQFF.

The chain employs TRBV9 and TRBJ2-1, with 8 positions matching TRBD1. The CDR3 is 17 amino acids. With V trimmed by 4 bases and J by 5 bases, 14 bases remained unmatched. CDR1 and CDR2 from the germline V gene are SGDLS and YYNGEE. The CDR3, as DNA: TGTGCCAGCAGCCCGGATACCGGGACAGGTATAAACAATGAGCAGTTCTTC. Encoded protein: CASSPDTGTGINNEQFF.

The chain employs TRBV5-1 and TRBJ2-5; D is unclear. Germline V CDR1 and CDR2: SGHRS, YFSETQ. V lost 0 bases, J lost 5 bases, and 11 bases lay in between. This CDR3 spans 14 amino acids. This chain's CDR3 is CASSLGNGRETQYF. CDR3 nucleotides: TGCGCCAGCAGCTTGGGAAATGGCCGCGAGACCCAGTACTTC.

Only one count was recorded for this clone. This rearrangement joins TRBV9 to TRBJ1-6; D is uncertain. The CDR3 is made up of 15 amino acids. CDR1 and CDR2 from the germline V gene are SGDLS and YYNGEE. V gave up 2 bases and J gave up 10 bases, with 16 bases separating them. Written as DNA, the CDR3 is TGTGCCAGCAGCGTCGGAGGACGAGAGGGATCACCCCTCCACTTT. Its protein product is CASSVGGREGSPLHF.

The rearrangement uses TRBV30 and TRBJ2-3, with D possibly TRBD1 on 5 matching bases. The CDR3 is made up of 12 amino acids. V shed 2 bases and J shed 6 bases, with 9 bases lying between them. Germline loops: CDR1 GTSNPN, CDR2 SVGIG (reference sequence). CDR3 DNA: TGTGCCTGGAGTATAGGGGTTGATACGCAGTATTTT. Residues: CAWSIGVDTQYF.

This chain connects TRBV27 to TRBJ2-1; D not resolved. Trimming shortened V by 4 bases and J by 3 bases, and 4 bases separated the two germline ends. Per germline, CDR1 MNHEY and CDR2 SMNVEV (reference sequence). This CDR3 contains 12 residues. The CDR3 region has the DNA TGTGCCAGCAGTTCCAACTACAATGAGCAGTTCTTC. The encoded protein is CASSSNYNEQFF.

As DNA, the CDR3 is TGTGCCAGCAGCGCAATGACAGGGCGCACTGAAGCTTTCTTT. Translation gives CASSAMTGRTEAFF. This sequence joins TRBV7-3 and TRBJ1-1, with TRBD1 identical over 7 bases. There are 14 residues in the CDR3. Trimming at V came to 5 bases and at J to 4 bases, leaving 7 bases not matched to a gene. The germline gives CDR1 SGHTA, CDR2 FQGTGA.

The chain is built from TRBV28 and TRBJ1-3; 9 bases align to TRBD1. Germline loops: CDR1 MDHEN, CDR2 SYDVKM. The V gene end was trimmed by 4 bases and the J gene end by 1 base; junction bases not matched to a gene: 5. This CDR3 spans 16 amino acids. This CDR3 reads CASSSGQGSSGNTIYF. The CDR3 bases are TGTGCCAGCAGTTCGGGACAGGGCTCTTCTGGAAACACCATATATTTT.

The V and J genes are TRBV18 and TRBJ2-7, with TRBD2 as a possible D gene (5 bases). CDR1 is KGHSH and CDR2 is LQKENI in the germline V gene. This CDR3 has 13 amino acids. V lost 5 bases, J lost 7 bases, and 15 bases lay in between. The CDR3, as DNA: TGTGCCAGCTCAACTGCGGCGGGCGGGGAGCAGTACGTC. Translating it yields CASSTAAGGEQYV.

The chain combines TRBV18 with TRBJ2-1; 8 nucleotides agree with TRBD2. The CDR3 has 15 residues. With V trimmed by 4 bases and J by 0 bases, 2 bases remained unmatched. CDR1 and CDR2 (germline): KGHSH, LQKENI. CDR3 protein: CASSQLAASYNEQFF. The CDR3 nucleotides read TGTGCCAGCTCACAACTAGCGGCCTCCTACAATGAGCAGTTCTTC.

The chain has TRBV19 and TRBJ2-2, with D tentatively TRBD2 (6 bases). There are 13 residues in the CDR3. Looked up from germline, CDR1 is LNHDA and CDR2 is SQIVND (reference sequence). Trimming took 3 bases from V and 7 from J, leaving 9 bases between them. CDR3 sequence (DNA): TGTGCCAGTAGTATGGTCGGGGGCGGGGAGCTGTTTTTT. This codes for CASSMVGGGELFF.

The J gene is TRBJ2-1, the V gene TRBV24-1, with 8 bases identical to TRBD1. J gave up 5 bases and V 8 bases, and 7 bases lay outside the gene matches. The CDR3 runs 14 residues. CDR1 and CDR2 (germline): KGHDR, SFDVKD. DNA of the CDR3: TGTGCCACCAAAGGCCCGACAGGGGACAATGAGCAGTTCTTC. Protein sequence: CATKGPTGDNEQFF.

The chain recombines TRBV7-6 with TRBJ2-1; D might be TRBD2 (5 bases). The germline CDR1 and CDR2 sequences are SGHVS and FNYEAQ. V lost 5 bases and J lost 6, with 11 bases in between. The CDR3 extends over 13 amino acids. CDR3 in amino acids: CASSPNEGNEQFF. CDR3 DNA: TGTGCCAGCAGCCCCAATGAGGGCAATGAGCAGTTCTTC.

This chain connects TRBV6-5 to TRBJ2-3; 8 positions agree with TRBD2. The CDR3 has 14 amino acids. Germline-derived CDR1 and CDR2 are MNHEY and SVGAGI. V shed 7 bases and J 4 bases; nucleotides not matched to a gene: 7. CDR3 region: CASTGGAVADTQYF. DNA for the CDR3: TGTGCCAGCACCGGGGGGGCCGTTGCAGATACGCAGTATTTT.

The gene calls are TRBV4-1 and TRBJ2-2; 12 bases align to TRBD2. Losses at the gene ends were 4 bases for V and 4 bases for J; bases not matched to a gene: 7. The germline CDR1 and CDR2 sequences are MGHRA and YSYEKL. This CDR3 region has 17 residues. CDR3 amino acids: CASSRRLAGGITGELFF. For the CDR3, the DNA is TGCGCCAGCAGCCGCCGCCTAGCGGGAGGGATCACCGGGGAGCTGTTTTTT.

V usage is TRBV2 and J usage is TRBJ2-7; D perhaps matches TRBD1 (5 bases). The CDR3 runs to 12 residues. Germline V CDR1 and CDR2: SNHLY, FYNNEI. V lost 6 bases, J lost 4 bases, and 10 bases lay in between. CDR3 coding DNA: TGTGCCAGCAGCGGGTCAGGGTACGAGCAGTACTTC. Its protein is CASSGSGYEQYF.

The CDR3 sequence: CASSPPTDPNYGYTF. For the CDR3, the DNA is TGTGCCAGCAGCCCTCCAACAGATCCTAACTATGGCTACACCTTC. The V and J genes are TRBV28 and TRBJ1-2; unclear D gene. The CDR3 totals 15 residues. Trimming left V 6 bases short and J 0 bases short, with 14 bases between. Germline V gene data show CDR1 as MDHEN and CDR2 as SYDVKM.

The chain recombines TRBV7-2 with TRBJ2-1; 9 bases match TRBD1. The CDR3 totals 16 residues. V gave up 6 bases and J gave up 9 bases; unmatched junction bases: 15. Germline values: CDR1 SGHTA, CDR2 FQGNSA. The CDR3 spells CASSWSGTGIGSEQFF. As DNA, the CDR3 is TGTGCCAGCAGTTGGTCCGGGACAGGGATTGGGAGTGAGCAGTTCTTC. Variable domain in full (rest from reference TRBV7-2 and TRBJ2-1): GAGVSQSPSNKVTEKGKDVELRCDPISGHTALYWYRQSLGQGLEFLIYFQGNSAPDKSGLPSDRFSAERTGGSVSTLTIQRTQQEDSAVYLCASSWSGTGIGSEQFFGPGTRLTVL.

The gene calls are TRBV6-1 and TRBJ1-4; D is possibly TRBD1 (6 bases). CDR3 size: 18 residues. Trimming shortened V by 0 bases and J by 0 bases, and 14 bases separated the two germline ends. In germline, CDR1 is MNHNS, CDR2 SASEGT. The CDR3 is CASSEAGRGLATNEKLFF. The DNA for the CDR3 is TGTGCCAGCAGTGAAGCTGGCAGGGGTCTCGCAACTAATGAAAAACTGTTTTTT.

As DNA, the CDR3 is TGTGCCAGCTCACCACCGGCCCAAAACAGGTGGGAGACCCAGTACTTC. Its protein product is CASSPPAQNRWETQYF. The chain recombines TRBV18 with TRBJ2-5, with D tentatively TRBD1 (5 bases). V was trimmed by 0 bases and J by 5 bases, leaving 16 bases between them. The germline V gene encodes CDR1 KGHSH and CDR2 LQKENI. This CDR3 has 16 amino acids.

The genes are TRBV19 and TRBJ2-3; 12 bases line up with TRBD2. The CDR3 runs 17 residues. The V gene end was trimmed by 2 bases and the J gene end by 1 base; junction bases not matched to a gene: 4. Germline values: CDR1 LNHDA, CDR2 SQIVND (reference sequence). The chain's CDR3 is CASSIWLAGGGTDTQYF. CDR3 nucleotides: TGTGCCAGTAGTATATGGCTAGCGGGGGGGGGCACAGATACGCAGTATTTT.

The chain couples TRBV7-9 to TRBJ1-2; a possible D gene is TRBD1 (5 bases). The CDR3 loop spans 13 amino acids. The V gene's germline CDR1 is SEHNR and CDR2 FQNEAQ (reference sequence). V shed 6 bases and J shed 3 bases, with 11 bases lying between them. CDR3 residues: CASSSTVDYGYTF. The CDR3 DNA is TGTGCCAGCAGTTCGACAGTTGACTATGGCTACACCTTC.

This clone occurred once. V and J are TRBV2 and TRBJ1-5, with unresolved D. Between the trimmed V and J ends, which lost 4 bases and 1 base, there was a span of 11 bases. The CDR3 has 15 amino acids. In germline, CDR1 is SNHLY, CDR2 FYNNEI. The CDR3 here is CASSVSPLSNQPQHF. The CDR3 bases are TGTGCCAGCAGTGTGTCCCCTTTAAGCAATCAGCCCCAGCATTTT.

CDR3 sequence: CSVLDRFTEAFF. In DNA, the CDR3 is TGCAGCGTTCTCGACAGGTTCACTGAAGCTTTCTTT. The chain joins TRBV29-1 to TRBJ1-1, with D possibly being TRBD1 (6 bases). V lost 5 bases and J 4 bases, leaving 11 bases between the germline ends. CDR3 length: 12 amino acids. CDR1 is SQVTM, CDR2 ANQGSEA, per germline.

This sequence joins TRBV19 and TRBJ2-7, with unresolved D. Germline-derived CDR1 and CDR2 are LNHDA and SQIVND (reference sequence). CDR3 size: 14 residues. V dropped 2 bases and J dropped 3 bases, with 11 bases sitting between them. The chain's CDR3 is CASSISTPSYEQYF. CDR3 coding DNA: TGTGCCAGTAGTATATCAACGCCGAGCTACGAGCAGTACTTC.